The next 10 T cell receptor beta chains were all read from a single sample in a study of human T cells and chemical hapten exposure. Treatment specified: therapeutic diphenylcyclopropenone sensitization with weekly scalp DPC. Individual cDNA molecules each carried unique molecular identifiers attached by the library. From the reads, TCRdb called clonotypes with MiXCR, one entry per CDR3 protein. Of over 500 distinct CDR3 sequences listed, 60% to 80% were seen once; the top ten hold 5.5% to 8%. The sample was whole blood, taken before DPC sensitization or 2, 6, or about 24 weeks after (not recorded which). These receptors all come from an adult with alopecia areata. Some clones in this sample may be carry-over from other donors' samples. This table probably holds off-target reads from a library built for another chain.

The chain recombines TRBV6-4 with TRBJ1-5; D remains unclear. Trimming took off 0 bases at V and 6 bases at J, with 3 bases between the two ends. The CDR3 contains 12 residues. CDR1 is MRHNA and CDR2 is SNTAGT in the germline V gene. DNA for the CDR3: TGTGCCAGCAGTGACTCGGGTCAGCCCCAGCATTTT. Protein product: CASSDSGQPQHF.

The chain recombines TRBV6-5 with TRBJ2-2, with a tentative D call TRBD1 (5 bases). The germline V gene encodes CDR1 MNHEY and CDR2 SVGAGI. The V end lost 5 bases, the J end lost 6 bases, and 10 bases lay between the germline ends. The CDR3 extends over 13 amino acids. The CDR3 sequence: CASSQTEAGELFF. The CDR3 DNA follows: TGTGCCAGCAGTCAGACAGAGGCCGGGGAGCTGTTTTTT.

This chain connects TRBV9 to TRBJ1-3; D is ambiguous. Germline values: CDR1 SGDLS, CDR2 YYNGEE. V was pared by 4 bases and J by 4 bases, with 12 bases between. The length of the CDR3 is 14 residues. CDR3 in amino acids: CASSTSTKGNTIYF. The CDR3 DNA follows: TGTGCCAGCAGCACGTCGACGAAAGGAAACACCATATATTTT. The whole variable domain, filled in from reference TRBV9 and TRBJ1-3, reads DSGVTQTPKHLITATGQRVTLRCSPRSGDLSVYWYQQSLDQGLQFLIQYYNGEERAKGNILERFSAQQFPDLHSELNLSSLELGDSALYFCASSTSTKGNTIYFGEGSWLTVV.

The chain recombines TRBV3-1 with TRBJ2-2, with TRBD2 as a possible D gene (6 bases). The CDR3 loop spans 14 amino acids. V was pared by 6 bases and J by 4 bases, with 12 bases between. CDR1 and CDR2 from the germline V gene are LGHDT and YNNKEL (reference sequence). For the CDR3, the DNA is TGTGCCAGCAGGGAGGGGCCCTTCACCGGGGAGCTGTTTTTT. This codes for CASREGPFTGELFF.

This clonotype has a single count. V gene TRBV18 combines with J gene TRBJ2-1, with D possibly being TRBD2 (7 bases). The germline gives CDR1 KGHSH, CDR2 LQKENI. The CDR3 spans 16 residues. V lost 0 bases and J lost 2, with 11 bases in between. The DNA for the CDR3 is TGTGCCAGCTCACCACCAGGGGGGGGCCCCTACAATGAGCAGTTCTTC. Translation: CASSPPGGGPYNEQFF.

This chain links TRBV29-1 with TRBJ2-5; D is possibly TRBD2 (5 bases). The CDR3 loop spans 12 amino acids. Per germline, CDR1 SQVTM and CDR2 ANQGSEA. Trimming left V 3 bases short and J 2 bases short, with 7 bases between. In DNA, the CDR3 is TGCAGCGTTGACCTAGCACAAGAGACCCAGTACTTC. It specifies CSVDLAQETQYF.

The gene calls are TRBV7-6 and TRBJ2-1, with 11 bases lining up with TRBD1. The CDR3 has 14 residues. The trim removed 4 bases at V and 6 bases at J, leaving 2 bases unmatched. Germline CDR1 and CDR2: SGHVS and FNYEAQ. In DNA form, the CDR3 reads TGTGCCAGCAGCTCCGGGACAGGGGGCAATGAGCAGTTCTTC. It codes for CASSSGTGGNEQFF. The full variable domain, with the rest looked up from reference TRBV7-6 and TRBJ2-1, is GAGVSQSPRYKVTKRGQDVALRCDPISGHVSLYWYRQALGQGPEFLTYFNYEAQQDKSGLPNDRFSAERPEGSISTLTIQRTEQRDSAMYRCASSSGTGGNEQFFGPGTRLTVL.

This clonotype was picked up a small number of times. The rearrangement uses TRBV4-2 and TRBJ2-7; TRBD2 matches 7 bases. This CDR3 spans 16 amino acids. V lost 0 bases to trimming and J lost 3 bases; unmatched junction nucleotides: 8. Germline CDR1 reads LGHNA; CDR2 reads YNFKEQ. The CDR3 sequence is CASSQERASGNYEQYF. The CDR3 nucleotides are TGTGCCAGCAGCCAAGAGAGGGCTAGCGGTAACTACGAGCAGTACTTC.

This CDR3 reads CASSPGRGLTEAFF. The CDR3, as DNA: TGCGCCAGCAGTCCAGGGAGGGGGCTGACTGAAGCTTTCTTT. The V gene is TRBV4-3, the J gene TRBJ1-1; TRBD1 agrees at 7 bases. The CDR3 is 14 amino acids. CDR1 LGHNA and CDR2 YSLEER come from the germline V gene. The V gene end was trimmed by 6 bases and the J gene end by 5 bases; junction bases not matched to a gene: 9.

The chain recombines TRBV28 with TRBJ2-1; 7 bases match TRBD2. The CDR3 sequence is 15 residues long. CDR1 and CDR2 (germline): MDHEN, SYDVKM. Trimming at V came to 5 bases and at J to 8 bases, leaving 12 bases not matched to a gene. The CDR3 is CASSTLAGVRYEQFF. Written as DNA, the CDR3 is TGTGCCAGCAGTACTCTTGCGGGGGTTAGGTATGAGCAGTTCTTC.